This T cell receptor (beta chain) emerged from a study of monozygotic twins with cystic fibrosis. Trimming left V 3 bases short and J 5 bases short, with 9 bases between. The CDR3 covers 12 residues. Germline V gene lookup returns CDR1 GTSNPN and CDR2 SVGIG (reference sequence). Sequenced by immunoSEQ multiplex PCR; TCRdb stores in-frame clones only, minus some. The sample holds around 29,000 clones, 85% seen once. This receptor was identified in a girl aged 2-15 years with cystic fibrosis. V and J are TRBV30 and TRBJ2-3; D possibly matches TRBD1 or TRBD2 (5 bases each). Sequences were obtained from blood. In DNA form, the CDR3 reads TGTGCCTGGAGCCCGGGACGAGATACGCAGTATTTT. Protein sequence: CAWSPGRDTQYF.